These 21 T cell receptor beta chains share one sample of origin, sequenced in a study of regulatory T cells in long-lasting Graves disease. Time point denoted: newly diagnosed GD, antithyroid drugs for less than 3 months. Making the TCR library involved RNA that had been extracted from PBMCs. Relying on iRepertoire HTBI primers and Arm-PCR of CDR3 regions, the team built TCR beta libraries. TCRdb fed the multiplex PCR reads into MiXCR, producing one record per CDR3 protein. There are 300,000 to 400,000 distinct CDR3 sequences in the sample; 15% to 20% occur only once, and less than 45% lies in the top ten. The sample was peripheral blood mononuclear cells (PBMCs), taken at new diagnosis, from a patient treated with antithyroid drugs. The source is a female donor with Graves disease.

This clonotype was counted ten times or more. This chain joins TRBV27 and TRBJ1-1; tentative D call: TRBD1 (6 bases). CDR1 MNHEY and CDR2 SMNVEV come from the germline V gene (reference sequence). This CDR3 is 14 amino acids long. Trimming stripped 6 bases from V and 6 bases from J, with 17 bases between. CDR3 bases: TGTGCCAGCAGCAAATTAACAGGGTTGTCTGAAGCTTTCTTT. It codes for CASSKLTGLSEAFF.

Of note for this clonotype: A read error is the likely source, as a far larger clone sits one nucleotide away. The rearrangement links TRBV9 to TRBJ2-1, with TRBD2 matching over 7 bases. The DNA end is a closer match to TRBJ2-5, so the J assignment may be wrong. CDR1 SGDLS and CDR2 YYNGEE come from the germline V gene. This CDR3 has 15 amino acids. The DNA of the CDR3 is TGTGCCAGCAGCGTAGATGTTGGCCGGGAGGATACCCAGTACTTC. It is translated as CASSVDVGREDTQYF.

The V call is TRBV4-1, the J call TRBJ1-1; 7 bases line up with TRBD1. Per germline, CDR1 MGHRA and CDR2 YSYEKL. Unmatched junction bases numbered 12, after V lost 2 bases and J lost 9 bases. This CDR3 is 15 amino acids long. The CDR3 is CASSQPEAGGSKAFF. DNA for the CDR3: TGCGCCAGCAGCCAACCCGAGGCAGGGGGGTCGAAAGCTTTCTTT.

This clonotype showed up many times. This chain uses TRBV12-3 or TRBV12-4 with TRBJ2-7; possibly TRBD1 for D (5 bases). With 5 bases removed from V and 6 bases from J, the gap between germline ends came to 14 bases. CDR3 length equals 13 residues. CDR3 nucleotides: TGTGCCAGCAGTCCAGTCGAAAGGGGCGAGCAGTACTTC. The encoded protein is CASSPVERGEQYF.

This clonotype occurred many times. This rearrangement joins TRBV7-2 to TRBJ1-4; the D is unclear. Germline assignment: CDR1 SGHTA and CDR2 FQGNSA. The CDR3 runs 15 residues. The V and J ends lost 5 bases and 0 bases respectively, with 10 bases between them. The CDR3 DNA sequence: TGTGCCAGCAGCCCCGGGCGGACAACTAATGAAAAACTGTTTTTT. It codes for CASSPGRTTNEKLFF.

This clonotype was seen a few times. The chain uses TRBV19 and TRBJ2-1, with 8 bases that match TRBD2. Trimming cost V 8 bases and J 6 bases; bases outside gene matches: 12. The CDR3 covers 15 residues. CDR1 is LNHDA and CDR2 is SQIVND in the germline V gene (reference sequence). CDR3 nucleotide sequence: TGTGCCAGTCGGGGGCAGCGGGAGAGTCCCAATGAGCAGTTCTTC. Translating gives CASRGQRESPNEQFF.

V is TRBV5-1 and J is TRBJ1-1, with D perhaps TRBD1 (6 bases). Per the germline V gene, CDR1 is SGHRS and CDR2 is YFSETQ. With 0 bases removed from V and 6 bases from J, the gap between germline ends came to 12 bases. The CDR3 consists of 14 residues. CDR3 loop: CASSLVGEGAEAFF. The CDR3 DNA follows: TGCGCCAGCAGCTTGGTTGGGGAGGGGGCTGAAGCTTTCTTT.

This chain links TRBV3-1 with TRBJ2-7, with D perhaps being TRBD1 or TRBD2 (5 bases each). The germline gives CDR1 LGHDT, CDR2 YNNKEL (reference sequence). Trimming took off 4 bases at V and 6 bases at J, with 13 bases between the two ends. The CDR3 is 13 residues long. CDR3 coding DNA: TGTGCCAGCAGCCCAAGAACGGGGCTCGAGCAGTACTTC. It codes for CASSPRTGLEQYF.

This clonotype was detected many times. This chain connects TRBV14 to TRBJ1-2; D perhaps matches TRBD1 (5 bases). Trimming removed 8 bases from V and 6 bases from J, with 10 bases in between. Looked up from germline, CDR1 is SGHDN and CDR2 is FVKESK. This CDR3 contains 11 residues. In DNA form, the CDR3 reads TGTGCCAGCGGGACGATCAATGGCTACACCTTC. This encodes CASGTINGYTF.

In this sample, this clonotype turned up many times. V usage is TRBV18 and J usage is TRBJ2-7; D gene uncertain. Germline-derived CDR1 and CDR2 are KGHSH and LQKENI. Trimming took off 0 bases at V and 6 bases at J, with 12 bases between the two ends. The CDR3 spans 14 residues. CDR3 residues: CASSPPGYLGEQYF. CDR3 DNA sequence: TGTGCCAGCTCACCACCGGGGTACCTCGGCGAGCAGTACTTC. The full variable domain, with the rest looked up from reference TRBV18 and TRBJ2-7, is NAGVMQNPRHLVRRRGQEARLRCSPMKGHSHVYWYRQLPEEGLKFMVYLQKENIIDESGMPKERFSAEFPKEGPSILRIQQVVRGDSAAYFCASSPPGYLGEQYFGPGTRLTVT.

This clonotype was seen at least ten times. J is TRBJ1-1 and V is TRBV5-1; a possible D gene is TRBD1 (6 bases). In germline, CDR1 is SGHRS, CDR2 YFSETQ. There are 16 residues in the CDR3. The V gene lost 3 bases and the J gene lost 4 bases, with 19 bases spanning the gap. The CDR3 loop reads CASSSKSGGAGTEAFF. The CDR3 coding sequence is TGCGCCAGCAGCTCGAAGTCCGGGGGCGCGGGCACTGAAGCTTTCTTT.

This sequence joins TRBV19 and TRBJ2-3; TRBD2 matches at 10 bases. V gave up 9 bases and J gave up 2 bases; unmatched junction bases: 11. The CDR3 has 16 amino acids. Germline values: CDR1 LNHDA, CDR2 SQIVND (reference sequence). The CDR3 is CARRTLTSGLTDTQYF. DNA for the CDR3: TGTGCCAGGCGAACTTTGACTAGCGGGCTCACAGATACGCAGTATTTT.

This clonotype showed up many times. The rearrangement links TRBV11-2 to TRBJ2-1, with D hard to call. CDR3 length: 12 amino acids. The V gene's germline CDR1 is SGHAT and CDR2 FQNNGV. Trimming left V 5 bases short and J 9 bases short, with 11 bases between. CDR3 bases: TGTGCCAGCAGCCGCGGACCTTTTGAGCAGTTCTTC. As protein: CASSRGPFEQFF.

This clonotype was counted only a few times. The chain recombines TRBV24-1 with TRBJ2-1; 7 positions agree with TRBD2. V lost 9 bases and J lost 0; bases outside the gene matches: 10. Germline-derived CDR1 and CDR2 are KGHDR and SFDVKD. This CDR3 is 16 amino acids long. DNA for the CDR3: TGTGCCACCTCCACTAGCGTCACGAGCTCCTACAATGAGCAGTTCTTC. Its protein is CATSTSVTSSYNEQFF.

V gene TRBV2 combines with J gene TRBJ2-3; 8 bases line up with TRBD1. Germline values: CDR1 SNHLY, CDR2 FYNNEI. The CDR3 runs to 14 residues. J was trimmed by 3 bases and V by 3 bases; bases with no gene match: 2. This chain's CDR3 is CASSDTGGTDTQYF. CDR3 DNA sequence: TGTGCCAGCAGTGATACAGGGGGAACAGATACGCAGTATTTT.

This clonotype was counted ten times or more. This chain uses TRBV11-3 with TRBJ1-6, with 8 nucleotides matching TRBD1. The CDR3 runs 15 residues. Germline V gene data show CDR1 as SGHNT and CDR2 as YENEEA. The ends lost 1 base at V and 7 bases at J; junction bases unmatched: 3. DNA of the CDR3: TGTGCCAGCAGCTTAGGGACAGGGAACAATTCACCCCTCCACTTT. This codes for CASSLGTGNNSPLHF. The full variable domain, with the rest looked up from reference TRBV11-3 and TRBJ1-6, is EAGVVQSPRYKIIEKKQPVAFWCNPISGHNTLYWYLQNLGQGPELLIRYENEEAVDDSQLPKDRFSAERLKGVDSTLKIQPAELGDSAVYLCASSLGTGNNSPLHFGNGTRLTVT.

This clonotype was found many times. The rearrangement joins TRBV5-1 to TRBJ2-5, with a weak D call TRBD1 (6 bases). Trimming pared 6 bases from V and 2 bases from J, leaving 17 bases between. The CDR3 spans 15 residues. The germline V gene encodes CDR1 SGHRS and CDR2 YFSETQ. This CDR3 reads CASTVGAEPQETQYF. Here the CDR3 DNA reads TGCGCCAGCACGGTGGGGGCGGAACCACAAGAGACCCAGTACTTC.

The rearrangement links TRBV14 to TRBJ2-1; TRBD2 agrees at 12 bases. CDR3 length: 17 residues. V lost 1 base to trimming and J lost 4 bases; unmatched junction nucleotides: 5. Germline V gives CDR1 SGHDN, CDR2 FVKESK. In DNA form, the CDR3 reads TGTGCCAGCAGCCAAGTTGCCGGGACTAGCGGGTACAATGAGCAGTTCTTC. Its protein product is CASSQVAGTSGYNEQFF.

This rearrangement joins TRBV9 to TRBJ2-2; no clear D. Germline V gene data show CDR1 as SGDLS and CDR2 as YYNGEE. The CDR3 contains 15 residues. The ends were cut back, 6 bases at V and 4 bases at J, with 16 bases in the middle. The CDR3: CASTPSPVSTGELFF. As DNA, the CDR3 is TGTGCCAGCACCCCCTCCCCCGTGAGCACCGGGGAGCTGTTTTTT.

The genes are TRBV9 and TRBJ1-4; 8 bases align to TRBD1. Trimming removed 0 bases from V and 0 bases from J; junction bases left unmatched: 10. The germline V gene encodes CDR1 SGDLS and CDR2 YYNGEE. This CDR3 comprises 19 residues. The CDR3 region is CASSVVPTGAIATNEKLFF. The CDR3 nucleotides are TGTGCCAGCAGCGTAGTACCGACAGGGGCAATTGCAACTAATGAAAAACTGTTTTTT.

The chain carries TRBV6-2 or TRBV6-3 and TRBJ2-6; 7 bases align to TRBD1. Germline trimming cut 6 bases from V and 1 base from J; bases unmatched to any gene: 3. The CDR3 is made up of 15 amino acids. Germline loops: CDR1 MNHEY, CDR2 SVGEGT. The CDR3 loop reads CASRDRPSGANVLTF. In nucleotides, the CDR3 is TGTGCCAGCAGGGACAGGCCATCTGGGGCCAACGTCCTGACTTTC.